Presented here are 15 T cell receptor beta chains from one specimen sequenced in a study of Ad26.COV2.S vaccination and SARS-CoV-2 variants. TCRdb's copy holds only in-frame clones and misses some; the assay was immunoSEQ multiplex PCR. The table includes about 350,000 clones, under 95% detected once. Source: peripheral blood, taken after recovery from COVID-19. The receptors stem from a human donor who had recovered from COVID-19.

In regard to this clone: Other DNA sequences from this sample encode an identical CDR3 as well. The J gene is TRBJ2-3, the V gene TRBV5-6, with D unclear. The CDR3 length is 12 residues. Looked up from germline, CDR1 is SGHDT and CDR2 is YYEEEE. V lost 2 bases and J lost 3, with 4 bases in between. The CDR3 reads CASSFSTDTQYF. DNA of the CDR3: TGTGCCAGCAGCTTCAGTACAGATACGCAGTATTTT.

The chain links TRBV19 to TRBJ2-1, with D perhaps being TRBD1 or TRBD2 (5 bases each). From germline, CDR1 is LNHDA and CDR2 SQIVND (reference sequence). The CDR3 is 21 amino acids. Deletions cut 4 bases from V and 3 bases from J, with 31 bases between. CDR3 nucleotides: TGTGCCAGTAGTAGTTACCCCCAATACAGCCAGAGTATGAGGGGCTACAATGAGCAGTTCTTC. This encodes CASSSYPQYSQSMRGYNEQFF. Full variable domain (missing parts from reference TRBV19 and TRBJ2-1): DGGITQSPKYLFRKEGQNVTLSCEQNLNHDAMYWYRQDPGQGLRLIYYSQIVNDFQKGDIAEGYSVSREKKESFPLTVTSAQKNPTAFYLCASSSYPQYSQSMRGYNEQFFGPGTRLTVL.

This rearrangement joins TRBV7-8 to TRBJ2-5, with a possible D match to TRBD1 (6 bases). This CDR3 is 16 amino acids long. The V end was cut by 1 base, the J end by 5 bases, with 17 bases between. The germline CDR1 and CDR2 sequences are SGHVS and FQNEAQ. The CDR3 protein is CASSLGGSLTGETQYF. The DNA for the CDR3 is TGTGCCAGCAGCTTAGGAGGGAGCTTAACAGGGGAGACCCAGTACTTC.

The chain couples TRBV7-9 to TRBJ1-1; D remains unclear. There are 14 residues in the CDR3. Trimming stripped 5 bases from V and 4 bases from J, with 14 bases between. CDR1 is SEHNR and CDR2 is FQNEAQ in the germline V gene (reference sequence). This CDR3 reads CASSLWEGGTEAFF. CDR3 bases: TGTGCCAGCAGCCTCTGGGAGGGAGGCACTGAAGCTTTCTTT.

The chain carries TRBV9 and TRBJ2-2; 11 bases map to TRBD2. The CDR3 covers 17 residues. Trimming took 0 bases from V and 6 from J; bases not matched to a gene: 7. Germline V gives CDR1 SGDLS, CDR2 YYNGEE. The CDR3 region has the DNA TGTGCCAGCAGCGTAGCCCAACTAGCGGGGGTGTCCGGGGAGCTGTTTTTT. Translated, it gives CASSVAQLAGVSGELFF.

The gene calls are TRBV21-1 and TRBJ1-1. TRBV21-1 is a documented pseudogene. The CDR3 length is 18 residues. CDR3 sequence (DNA): TGTGCCAGCAGCATCAACGCAGCCGCCGGCCCCTGGAACACTGAAGCTTTCTTT. This encodes CASSINAAAGPWNTEAFF.

The DNA of the CDR3 is TGTGCCAGCAGCGTCGAAAGCCACCGGGGCGCTGGGCCCCAGCATTTT. Its protein product is CASSVESHRGAGPQHF. J is TRBJ1-5 and V is TRBV9; the D gene is possibly TRBD1 (5 bases). The CDR3 is 16 amino acids. V lost 2 bases to trimming and J lost 9 bases, with 21 bases between them. Germline assignment: CDR1 SGDLS and CDR2 YYNGEE.

Here the CDR3 DNA reads TGTGCCAGCAGCCCCCGACAGGGGGCAAGAAGGCAGTACTTC. Its protein product is CASSPRQGARRQYF. J is TRBJ2-7 and V is TRBV7-9, with TRBD1 matching over 10 bases. V lost 5 bases and J lost 9; bases outside the gene matches: 10. The CDR3 totals 14 residues. CDR1 is SEHNR, CDR2 FQNEAQ, per germline (reference sequence).

The chain has TRBV5-6 and TRBJ2-5; TRBD2 matches at 7 bases. Losses at the gene ends were 0 bases for V and 1 base for J; bases not matched to a gene: 12. Germline V CDR1 and CDR2: SGHDT, YYEEEE. The CDR3 length is 18 residues. The CDR3 here is CASSLAIGSGDFQETQYF. The CDR3 DNA reads TGTGCCAGCAGCTTGGCCATTGGAAGCGGGGATTTCCAAGAGACCCAGTACTTC.

The CDR3 reads CASSKLDPRDATNEKLFF. Written as DNA, the CDR3 is TGTGCCAGCAGCAAATTAGACCCGCGCGATGCAACTAATGAAAAACTGTTTTTT. The V and J genes are TRBV21-1 and TRBJ1-4. TRBV21-1 is recorded as a pseudogene. This CDR3 spans 18 amino acids.

This clone showed up just once. The chain employs TRBV3-1 (or the pseudogene TRBV3-2) and TRBJ1-3; D remains unclear. Deletions cut 1 base from V and 9 bases from J, with 7 bases between. The length of the CDR3 is 12 residues. From germline, CDR1 is LGHDT and CDR2 YNNKEL (reference sequence). In DNA, the CDR3 is TGTGCCAGCAGCCAAGTTGTACTCACCATATATTTT. Protein: CASSQVVLTIYF.

The rearrangement links TRBV6-5 to TRBJ1-2, with 8 bases aligning to TRBD1. J lost 8 bases, V lost 6 bases, and 8 bases had no gene match. The CDR3 is made up of 13 amino acids. The germline V gene has CDR1 MNHEY and CDR2 SVGAGI. CDR3 DNA: TGTGCCAGCAGCCCCGGACAGGGAGGCGGCTACACCTTC. Translation gives CASSPGQGGGYTF.

V gene TRBV6-4 combines with J gene TRBJ1-5; tentatively, D is TRBD1 (6 bases). Germline V gene sequence: CDR1 MRHNA, CDR2 SNTAGT. V lost 2 bases and J lost 2, with 28 bases in between. The CDR3 totals 21 residues. CDR3 bases: TGTGCCAGCAGTGACGTACTCCGGGACACAGGAGGGGGGGGAGGCAATCAGCCCCAGCATTTT. It is translated as CASSDVLRDTGGGGGNQPQHF.

The gene calls are TRBV7-2 and TRBJ2-5; possible D gene TRBD2, 6 bases. CDR3 length equals 15 residues. Per germline, CDR1 SGHTA and CDR2 FQGNSA. The V end was cut by 2 bases, the J end by 0 bases, with 10 bases between. CDR3: CASSLIAVDQETQYF. The CDR3, as DNA: TGTGCCAGCAGCTTAATAGCGGTAGACCAAGAGACCCAGTACTTC.

This clone occurred once. V gene TRBV6-4 combines with J gene TRBJ2-2; TRBD2 matches at 7 bases. This CDR3 comprises 19 residues. V gave up 2 bases and J gave up 0 bases; unmatched junction bases: 12. Germline CDR1 is MRHNA and CDR2 is SNTAGT. The CDR3 region has the DNA TGTGCCAGCAGTGACCCCAGCAGGGAGGGAGGGGCGAACACCGGGGAGCTGTTTTTT. Translation gives CASSDPSREGGANTGELFF.